The source of this T cell receptor beta chain is a study of CXCR3-negative and CXCR3-positive naive CD8 T cells. All CD8+ T cell subsets were sorted in triplicate at 250,000 to 300,000 cells each. Whole-study findings and limits: TRB CDR3s were more hydrophobic in CXCR3-positive than in CXCR3-negative naive cells. Diversity proved comparably high across both naive subsets and much lower in memory CD8+ cells.

Preparation of TRB cDNA libraries relied on 5' RACE carrying UMI labels. TCRdb reanalyzed the 5' RACE reads, giving one entry per CDR3 protein sequence and no DNA. Found here are roughly 100,000 distinct CDR3 sequences; the top ten clones hold more than 0.3%. A note on this clonotype: Its cognate antigen is unknown.

The CDR3 sequence is 16 residues long. Germline V gene sequence: CDR1 MDHEN, CDR2 SYDVKM. The sequence was obtained from a human donor in good health. Some clones in this sample may be carry-over from other donors' samples. Sequencing was carried out using naive CXCR3+ CD8+ T cells from blood. Subset in this sample: CD45RO-CCR7+CD27+CD95- naive CD8+ T cells expressing CXCR3 (TNR3+). The J gene is TRBJ2-2, the V gene TRBV28; TCRdb returns TRBD2, unconfirmable since there is no DNA. The CDR3 loop reads CASSSARVANTGELFF. Full variable domain (rest looked up from reference TRBV28 and TRBJ2-2): DVKVTQSSRYLVKRTGEKVFLECVQDMDHENMFWYRQDPGLGLRLIYFSYDVKMKEKGDIPEGYSVSREKKERFSLILESASTNQTSMYLCASSSARVANTGELFFGEGSRLTVL.